Sequencing of this T cell receptor beta chain was carried out in a study of T cell repertoires in cytomegalovirus infection (dated by TCRdb to about 2019). Study-wide context: Donor HLA type was relevant to the analysis, as public TCR beta signatures indicated carriage of CMV infection together with the matching HLA type.

Instrument on record: Illumina HiSeq 1500. TCRdb reprocessed the public reads (quality trimming at Q25 with fastp, clone calling with MiXCR) and kept in-frame beta chains. Each entry is one CDR3 protein sequence, shown with its most common DNA and genes. Recorded for this sample are fewer than 300,000 distinct CDR3 sequences; roughly a quarter of them occurred a single time. The top ten clones comprise 11% to 15% of the sample. This clonotype was picked up a small number of times. The target of this receptor is not known. Base-call qualities are not available, and no considerably larger clone is one nucleotide away. Points the paper makes about the study in general: Carriers of CMV infection plus the relevant HLA type were discriminated by the cumulative frequency of public TCR beta family members in the study cohort and in an independent roughly 340-donor cohort. In the ex vivo response, HLA-C-restricted CMV-specific TCR beta clonotypes were dominant, and in two of eight donors the single most frequent clonotype came from this HLA-C-restricted group.

In the germline V gene, CDR1 corresponds to KGHSH and CDR2 to LQKENI. The cysteine opens and the phenylalanine closes a CDR3 of 14 amino acids. The kept DNA is CDR3 alone, 42 bases in frame from the first base. The germline ends are 9 bases apart after V is trimmed by 0 bases and J by 4 bases. This chain is built from TRBV18 and TRBJ1-2, with a tentative D gene TRBD1 over 6 matching bases. The receptor comes from a human donor in good health (CMV status not recorded). Some clones in this sample may be carry-over from other donors' samples. Sequenced: PBMCs. At the DNA level, the sequence is TGTGCCAGCTCACCACCGGGCAGGGGCTATGGCTACACCTTC. The encoded protein is CASSPPGRGYGYTF.